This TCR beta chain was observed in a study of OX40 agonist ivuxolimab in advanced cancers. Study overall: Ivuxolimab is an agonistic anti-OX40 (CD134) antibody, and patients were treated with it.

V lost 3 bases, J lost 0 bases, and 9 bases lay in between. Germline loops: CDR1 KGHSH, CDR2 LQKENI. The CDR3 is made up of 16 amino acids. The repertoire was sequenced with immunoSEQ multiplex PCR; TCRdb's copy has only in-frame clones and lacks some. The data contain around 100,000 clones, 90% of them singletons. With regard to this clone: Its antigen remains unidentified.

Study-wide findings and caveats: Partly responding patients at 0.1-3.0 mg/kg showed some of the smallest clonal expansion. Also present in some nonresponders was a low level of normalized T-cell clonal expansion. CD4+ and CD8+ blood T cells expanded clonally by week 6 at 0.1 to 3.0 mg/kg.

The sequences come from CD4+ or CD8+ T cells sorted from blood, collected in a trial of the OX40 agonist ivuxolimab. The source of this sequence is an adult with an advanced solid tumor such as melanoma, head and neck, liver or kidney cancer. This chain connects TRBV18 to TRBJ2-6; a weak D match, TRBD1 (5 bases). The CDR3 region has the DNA TGTGCCAGCTCACCTACCACAGGCTCTGGGGCCAACGTCCTGACTTTC. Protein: CASSPTTGSGANVLTF. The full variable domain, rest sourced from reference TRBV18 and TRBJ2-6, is NAGVMQNPRHLVRRRGQEARLRCSPMKGHSHVYWYRQLPEEGLKFMVYLQKENIIDESGMPKERFSAEFPKEGPSILRIQQVVRGDSAAYFCASSPTTGSGANVLTFGAGSRLTVL.